Each of the 30 T cell receptor beta chains below was sequenced from the same sample in a study of blood T cell repertoires in COVID-19. Some clones are missing from TCRdb's copy, which holds only in-frame ones; the method was immunoSEQ multiplex PCR. The data contain roughly 200,000 clones, 70% to 90% of them singletons. The specimen sequenced was peripheral blood. These receptors were collected from a man aged 60 to 75 with acute or convalescent COVID-19.

The chain has TRBV3-1 (or the pseudogene TRBV3-2) and TRBJ2-7; the D gene is possibly TRBD1 (6 bases). The V gene's germline CDR1 is LGHDT and CDR2 YNNKEL (reference sequence). The CDR3 sequence is 15 residues long. V lost 3 bases, J lost 2 bases, and 14 bases lay in between. In nucleotides, the CDR3 is TGTGCCAGCAGCCAGGCGAATGACAGGACCTACGAGCAGTACTTC. It encodes CASSQANDRTYEQYF.

The CDR3 region has the DNA TGTGCCAGCAACTCGGACTATGGCTACACCTTC. As protein: CASNSDYGYTF. This sequence joins TRBV28 and TRBJ1-2, with unresolved D. The CDR3 sequence is 11 residues long. Per the germline V gene, CDR1 is MDHEN and CDR2 is SYDVKM. With 7 bases removed from V and 3 bases from J, the gap between germline ends came to 6 bases.

This clone has just a few counts. This chain uses TRBV5-5 with TRBJ1-1, with D perhaps matching TRBD1 (6 bases). CDR1 and CDR2 from the germline V gene are SGHKS and YYEKEE (reference sequence). The CDR3 sequence is 13 residues long. Trimming took 4 bases from V and 0 from J, leaving 7 bases between them. The CDR3 coding sequence is TGTGCCAGCAGCGGACAGATGAACACTGAAGCTTTCTTT. Translating gives CASSGQMNTEAFF.

This chain's CDR3 is CASSQEGHRAKNIQYF. Written as DNA, the CDR3 is TGTGCCAGCAGCCAAGAGGGGCACAGGGCCAAAAACATTCAGTACTTC. The chain has TRBV4-2 and TRBJ2-4; possible D gene TRBD1, 5 bases. V lost 0 bases and J 1 base, leaving 10 bases between the germline ends. Germline-derived CDR1 and CDR2 are LGHNA and YNFKEQ. This CDR3 has 16 amino acids.

The chain employs TRBV5-1 and TRBJ2-7; D gene uncertain. V gave up 3 bases and J gave up 0 bases, with 10 bases separating them. The germline gives CDR1 SGHRS, CDR2 YFSETQ. The CDR3 length is 14 residues. CDR3 protein: CASSSGTLSYEQYF. The DNA of the CDR3 is TGCGCCAGCAGCTCGGGTACGCTCTCCTACGAGCAGTACTTC.

The chain is built from TRBV7-2 and TRBJ2-5; 10 bases agree with TRBD2. Germline assignment: CDR1 SGHTA and CDR2 FQGNSA. This CDR3 has 15 residues. V dropped 1 base and J dropped 2; count of bases not matched to a gene: 1. The CDR3 DNA sequence: TGTGCCAGCAGCTTAGATAGCGGGAGGCAAGAGACCCAGTACTTC. This translates into CASSLDSGRQETQYF.

V gene TRBV4-1 combines with J gene TRBJ2-7, with 10 positions matching TRBD1. This CDR3 contains 14 residues. CDR1 is MGHRA, CDR2 YSYEKL, per germline. V lost 3 bases to trimming and J lost 6 bases; unmatched junction nucleotides: 5. This CDR3 reads CASSQGQGTVEQYF. The CDR3 DNA sequence: TGCGCCAGCAGCCAGGGACAGGGGACGGTCGAGCAGTACTTC.

V and J are TRBV27 and TRBJ1-2, with TRBD1 matching 10 bases. The germline CDR1 and CDR2 sequences are MNHEY and SMNVEV (reference sequence). The J segment lost 4 bases and the V segment lost 5 bases, leaving 4 bases of the junction unmatched. CDR3 length: 14 residues. CDR3 bases: TGTGCCAGCAGTAGACAGGGGGCGAGCTATGGCTACACCTTC. Amino acids: CASSRQGASYGYTF.

This rearrangement joins TRBV10-3 to TRBJ1-1, with TRBD1 identical over 10 bases. There are 14 residues in the CDR3. CDR1 ENHRY and CDR2 SYGVKD come from the germline V gene. V shed 2 bases and J 3 bases; nucleotides not matched to a gene: 0. The CDR3 loop reads CAISEGQGDTEAFF. The CDR3 DNA sequence: TGTGCCATCAGTGAGGGACAGGGGGACACTGAAGCTTTCTTT.

Concerning this clone: The conserved final phenylalanine or tryptophan is absent from the CDR3, which likely points to a read error. The chain has TRBV6-5 and TRBJ1-5; the D is unclear. The CDR3 sequence is 14 residues long. The ends were cut back, 7 bases at V and 0 bases at J, with 10 bases in the middle. The germline V gene encodes CDR1 MNHEY and CDR2 SVGAGI. Written as DNA, the CDR3 is TGTGCCAGCATTGGAGTGTATAGCAATCAGCCCCAGCATCTT. It codes for CASIGVYSNQPQHL.

This clone appeared a single time. The V gene is TRBV2, the J gene TRBJ2-2, with TRBD2 identical over 9 bases. CDR1 is SNHLY and CDR2 is FYNNEI in the germline V gene. CDR3 size: 15 residues. V lost 5 bases to trimming and J lost 7 bases; unmatched junction nucleotides: 8. The CDR3 coding sequence is TGTGCCAGCAGTCGAGGGCTAGCGGGAATCGGGGAGCTGTTTTTT. Translating gives CASSRGLAGIGELFF. Combining the CDR3 with reference TRBV2 and TRBJ2-2 gives the whole variable domain EPEVTQTPSHQVTQMGQEVILRCVPISNHLYFYWYRQILGQKVEFLVSFYNNEISEKSEIFDDQFSVERPDGSNFTLKIRSTKLEDSAMYFCASSRGLAGIGELFFGEGSRLTVL.

The chain links TRBV6-2 or TRBV6-3 to TRBJ1-1; 9 nucleotides agree with TRBD1. CDR1 and CDR2 (germline): MNHEY, SVGEGT. The CDR3 covers 15 residues. V lost 2 bases and J lost 3; bases outside the gene matches: 4. This chain's CDR3 is CASSYQDRGDTEAFF. The CDR3 bases are TGTGCCAGCAGTTACCAGGACAGGGGCGACACTGAAGCTTTCTTT.

The rearrangement links TRBV7-9 to TRBJ1-2, with 10 bases that match TRBD1. This CDR3 has 15 residues. Trimming removed 5 bases from V and 6 bases from J; junction bases left unmatched: 9. Germline values: CDR1 SEHNR, CDR2 FQNEAQ (reference sequence). The CDR3 region is CASSPPVDRGHGYTF. CDR3 DNA: TGTGCCAGCAGCCCCCCCGTCGACAGGGGGCATGGCTACACCTTC.

The V gene is TRBV27, the J gene TRBJ1-2, with a weak D call TRBD1 (6 bases). Germline V gene data show CDR1 as MNHEY and CDR2 as SMNVEV (reference sequence). V lost 8 bases to trimming and J lost 5 bases, with 21 bases between them. The CDR3 runs 15 residues. CDR3 sequence reads: CASALQWTAFYGYTF. CDR3 DNA: TGTGCCAGCGCATTACAATGGACAGCTTTTTATGGCTACACCTTC.

V is TRBV10-3 and J is TRBJ2-3; 7 bases match TRBD2. The CDR3 runs 16 residues. Germline assignment: CDR1 ENHRY and CDR2 SYGVKD. The V segment lost 6 bases and the J segment 2 bases; nucleotides outside the gene matches: 11. Written as DNA, the CDR3 is TGTGCCATCAGCCCTCAACTAGCGAGTAACACAGATACGCAGTATTTT. Translation gives CAISPQLASNTDTQYF.

This chain's CDR3 is CSVASGTTNSPLHF. In nucleotides, the CDR3 is TGCAGCGTTGCGTCCGGGACAACTAATTCACCCCTCCACTTT. V and J are TRBV29-1 and TRBJ1-6; the D gene is possibly TRBD1 (6 bases). The germline V and J ends were trimmed by 4 bases and 6 bases, with 13 bases remaining between them. CDR1 and CDR2 from the germline V gene are SQVTM and ANQGSEA. The CDR3 sequence is 14 residues long.

This clone was counted only a few times. The chain joins TRBV27 to TRBJ2-5; 7 bases align to TRBD2. From germline, CDR1 is MNHEY and CDR2 SMNVEV (reference sequence). Trimming took 6 bases from V and 3 from J; bases not matched to a gene: 7. The CDR3 has 14 amino acids. The CDR3 here is CASSRDYYEETQYF. The CDR3 bases are TGTGCCAGCAGCCGGGACTACTATGAAGAGACCCAGTACTTC.

The V call is TRBV30, the J call TRBJ2-1; D is unclear. The CDR3 sequence is 10 residues long. The ends were cut back, 2 bases at V and 9 bases at J, with 5 bases in the middle. Germline V CDR1 and CDR2: GTSNPN, SVGIG (reference sequence). CDR3 bases: TGTGCCTGGAGTCATAGTGAGCAGTTCTTC. Its protein product is CAWSHSEQFF.

V and J are TRBV3-1 (or the pseudogene TRBV3-2) and TRBJ2-3; D is undetermined. The V end lost 1 base, the J end lost 2 bases, and 7 bases lay between the germline ends. Germline V gives CDR1 LGHDT, CDR2 YNNKEL (reference sequence). The CDR3 loop spans 14 amino acids. CDR3 sequence reads: CASSQGSITDTQYF. For the CDR3, the DNA is TGTGCCAGCAGCCAAGGGAGTATCACAGATACGCAGTATTTT.

The J gene is TRBJ1-2, the V gene TRBV6-6; 10 bases are a match to TRBD1. The CDR3 has 15 residues. Losses at the gene ends were 8 bases for V and 8 bases for J; bases not matched to a gene: 14. CDR1 is MNHNY, CDR2 SVGAGI, per germline (reference sequence). The CDR3 DNA reads as TGTGCCAGCCAGAGCCGGGACAGGGGTCTTGGAGGCTACACCTTC. Protein: CASQSRDRGLGGYTF.

The chain has TRBV19 and TRBJ1-1, with D uncertain. The length of the CDR3 is 15 residues. V was clipped by 4 bases and J by 4 bases, with 16 bases between them. Germline-derived CDR1 and CDR2 are LNHDA and SQIVND (reference sequence). CDR3: CASSSGSLGSTEAFF. The CDR3 bases are TGTGCCAGTAGTAGCGGCAGCCTAGGATCCACTGAAGCTTTCTTT.

In its sample, this clone was seen a few times. The chain combines TRBV19 with TRBJ2-3; TRBD2 might be the D (5 bases). From germline, CDR1 is LNHDA and CDR2 SQIVND (reference sequence). The CDR3 runs to 15 residues. V was cut by 2 bases and J by 2 bases, with 11 bases left in between. The CDR3, as DNA: TGTGCCAGTAGTATAACGGGAAGGGCCACAGATACGCAGTATTTT. Its protein is CASSITGRATDTQYF.

The chain couples TRBV3-1 (or the pseudogene TRBV3-2) to TRBJ1-5; D ambiguous. Germline CDR1 reads LGHDT; CDR2 reads YNNKEL (reference sequence). Trimming stripped 1 base from V and 6 bases from J, with 13 bases between. The CDR3 is made up of 15 amino acids. The CDR3 loop reads CASSQAGVRGQPQHF. The CDR3 coding sequence is TGTGCCAGCAGCCAAGCTGGGGTACGGGGTCAGCCCCAGCATTTT.

The chain recombines TRBV6-1 with TRBJ2-3; D might be TRBD2 (5 bases). CDR3 length: 14 residues. V gave up 2 bases and J gave up 0 bases, with 6 bases separating them. Germline CDR1 reads MNHNS; CDR2 reads SASEGT. The CDR3, as DNA: TGTGCCAGCAGTGAACGGGGAAGCACAGATACGCAGTATTTT. Translating it yields CASSERGSTDTQYF.

The V gene is TRBV2, the J gene TRBJ2-7; 10 positions match TRBD2. The length of the CDR3 is 14 residues. V lost 7 bases to trimming and J lost 7 bases; unmatched junction nucleotides: 10. Germline CDR1 SNHLY, CDR2 FYNNEI. The CDR3 reads CASKELAAGGEQYF. The CDR3 DNA reads as TGTGCCAGCAAGGAACTAGCAGCGGGAGGGGAGCAGTACTTC.

The chain uses TRBV27 and TRBJ2-5, with 7 bases fitting TRBD1. The germline gives CDR1 MNHEY, CDR2 SMNVEV (reference sequence). The J segment lost 2 bases and the V segment lost 7 bases, leaving 10 bases of the junction unmatched. The CDR3 is 15 residues long. CDR3 DNA sequence: TGTGCCAGCACAACCGGGACAGACGTTCAAGAGACCCAGTACTTC. Protein sequence: CASTTGTDVQETQYF.

V gene TRBV6-5 combines with J gene TRBJ1-2; TRBD1 agrees at 9 bases. Trimming removed 4 bases from V and 4 bases from J; junction bases left unmatched: 10. The CDR3 is 16 amino acids. Germline values: CDR1 MNHEY, CDR2 SVGAGI. The CDR3 nucleotides read TGTGCCAGCAGTTCGTCCCCGGGACAGGGCTTCTATGGCTACACCTTC. Amino acids: CASSSSPGQGFYGYTF.

The rearrangement links TRBV6-4 to TRBJ1-2; possible D gene TRBD1, 5 bases. CDR1 is MRHNA, CDR2 SNTAGT, per germline. The ends were cut back, 7 bases at V and 7 bases at J, with 16 bases in the middle. The CDR3 is 13 amino acids. The CDR3 nucleotides are TGTGCCAGCACAGCGACAAGGGACTTTGGCTACACCTTC. Translated, it gives CASTATRDFGYTF.

The table lists this clone with a few counts. The chain joins TRBV7-2 to TRBJ2-2, with TRBD2 as a possible D gene (6 bases). The CDR3 is made up of 16 amino acids. Trimming stripped 6 bases from V and 4 bases from J, with 18 bases between. The germline V gene has CDR1 SGHTA and CDR2 FQGNSA. DNA for the CDR3: TGTGCCAGCAGAAAGGTGGTCCCGGGGGTCACCGGGGAGCTGTTTTTT. It translates to CASRKVVPGVTGELFF.

The chain recombines TRBV7-9 with TRBJ1-2; 7 bases are shared with TRBD1. Looked up from germline, CDR1 is SEHNR and CDR2 is FQNEAQ (reference sequence). The CDR3 has 13 amino acids. Trimming removed 5 bases from V and 8 bases from J; junction bases left unmatched: 8. CDR3: CASSPGQEGGYTF. DNA for the CDR3: TGTGCCAGCAGCCCCGGACAGGAGGGCGGCTACACCTTC.